The 6 T cell receptor beta chains below come from one sample, sequenced in a study of synovial regulatory T cells in juvenile arthritis. TCRdb's copy holds only in-frame clones and misses some; the assay was immunoSEQ multiplex PCR. This repertoire includes 7,500 to 10,000 clones. Material for sequencing was Treg cells from blood. Subset indicated: remaining (HLA-DR-negative) circulating blood Treg cells. The source is a donor aged 2-30 years with juvenile idiopathic arthritis.

This rearrangement joins TRBV7-2 to TRBJ2-7; TCRdb proposes TRBD2, but this gene call is untestable without DNA. Germline CDR1 is SGHTA and CDR2 is FQGNSA. This CDR3 comprises 16 residues. No DNA sequence was recorded. The CDR3 sequence: CASSRPAISGTYEQYF.

The rearrangement joins TRBV4-1 to TRBJ1-5. Germline V CDR1 and CDR2: MGHRA, YSYEKL. CDR3 length: 17 amino acids. DNA was not recorded. CDR3: CASSQARGGTSNQPQHF.

This chain connects TRBV19 to TRBJ2-5; the D gene TCRdb calls, TRBD1, cannot be checked with no DNA. This CDR3 region has 14 residues. Nucleotide data are not available. In germline, CDR1 is LNHDA, CDR2 SQIVND (reference sequence). Here the CDR3 reads CASKRQGALETQYF.

V usage is TRBV18 and J usage is TRBJ2-7. The CDR3 length is 12 residues. No DNA has been recorded. Germline V gene data show CDR1 as KGHSH and CDR2 as LQKENI. The CDR3 is CASSPSSYEQYF.

J is TRBJ2-7 and V is TRBV27; the TCRdb call, TRBD2, lacks DNA for checking. Germline CDR1 reads MNHEY; CDR2 reads SMNVEV (reference sequence). The CDR3 contains 14 residues. The nucleotide record is missing. CDR3 residues: CASRPGDFGYEQYF.

The chain employs TRBV6-1 and TRBJ1-2; with no DNA, the TCRdb D assignment of TRBD1 cannot be verified. The germline gives CDR1 MNHNS, CDR2 SASEGT. The CDR3 has 15 amino acids. The DNA is unrecorded. The CDR3 protein is CASSERTVLLGGYTF.